Reported below is one T cell receptor beta chain. The antigen is unknown. The CDR3 covers 14 residues. Trimming took 3 bases from V and 2 from J, leaving 11 bases between them. Germline values: CDR1 LNHDA, CDR2 SQIVND (reference sequence). The data are from a study of cytomegalovirus exposure and HLA in healthy donors. The primer mix had 60 Vbeta and 13 Jbeta primers. Clones were sequenced by immunoSEQ multiplex PCR, and TCRdb holds only the in-frame ones, with some missing. The sample contains over 150,000 clones, 80% to 90% of which appear only once. Whole-study results and caveats: With high specificity and sensitivity, the classifier reportedly diagnosed cytomegalovirus status. Accurate HLA-A and HLA-B prediction from TCR beta sequences was reported for most subjects. It was in a later analysis that TCR association rates were seen to vary by HLA locus, highest for DRB1 and lowest for HLA-C.

This sequence originates from a woman aged 45-65 years in good health and CMV-seronegative. The genes are TRBV19 and TRBJ2-7; D is possibly TRBD2 (5 bases). The sequenced sample consisted of PBMCs. DNA for the CDR3: TGTGCCAGTAGTATCCAGAAGGGAGCCTACGAGCAGTACTTC. Its translation: CASSIQKGAYEQYF.